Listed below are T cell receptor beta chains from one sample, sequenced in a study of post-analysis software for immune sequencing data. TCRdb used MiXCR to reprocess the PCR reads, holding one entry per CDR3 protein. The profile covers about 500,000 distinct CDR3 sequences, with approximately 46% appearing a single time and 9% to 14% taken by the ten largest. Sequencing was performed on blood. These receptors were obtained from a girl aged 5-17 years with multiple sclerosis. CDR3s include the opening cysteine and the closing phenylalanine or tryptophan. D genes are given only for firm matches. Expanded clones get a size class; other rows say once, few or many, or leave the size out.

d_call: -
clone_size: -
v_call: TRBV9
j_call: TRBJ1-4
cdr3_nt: TGTGCCAGCAGCGTAGGGGGGGGACGGAGTAATGAAAAACTGTTTTTT
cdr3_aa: CASSVGGGRSNEKLFF

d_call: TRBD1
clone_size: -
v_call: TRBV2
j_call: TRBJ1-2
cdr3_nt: TGTGCCAGCTCGGGACAGGCGGGCTATGGCTACACCTTC
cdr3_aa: CASSGQAGYGYTF

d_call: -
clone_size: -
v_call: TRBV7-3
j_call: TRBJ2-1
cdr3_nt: TGTGCCAGCGGAGGAGGGCCGGGCGGCAATGAGCAGTTCTTC
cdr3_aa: CASGGGPGGNEQFF

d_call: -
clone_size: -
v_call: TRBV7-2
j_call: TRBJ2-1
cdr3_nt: TGTGCCAGCAAAACTAGTCGCCACTCAGATGAGCAGTTCTTC
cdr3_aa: CASKTSRHSDEQFF

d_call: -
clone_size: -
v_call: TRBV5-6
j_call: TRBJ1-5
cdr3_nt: TGTGCCAGCAGCTTTCCAGGGGATAATCAGCCCCAGCATTTT
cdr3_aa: CASSFPGDNQPQHF

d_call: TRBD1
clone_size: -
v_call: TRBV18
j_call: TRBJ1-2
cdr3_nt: TGTGCCAGCTCACTTACAGACGACAGGGGCTATGGCTACACCTTC
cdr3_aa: CASSLTDDRGYGYTF

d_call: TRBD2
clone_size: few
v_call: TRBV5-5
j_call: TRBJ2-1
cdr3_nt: TGTGCCAGCAGCTCTTTACGACTAGCGGGAGCCCACAATGAGCAGTTCTTC
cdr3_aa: CASSSLRLAGAHNEQFF

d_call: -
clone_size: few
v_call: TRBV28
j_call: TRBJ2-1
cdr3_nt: TGTGCCAGCAAGGGGTTCCGGAATGAGCAGTTCTTC
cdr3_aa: CASKGFRNEQFF

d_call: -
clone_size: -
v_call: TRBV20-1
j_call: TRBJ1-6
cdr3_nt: TGCAGTGCTAGAGAGGCAGGACTTACTAATTCACCCCTCCACTTT
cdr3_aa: CSAREAGLTNSPLHF

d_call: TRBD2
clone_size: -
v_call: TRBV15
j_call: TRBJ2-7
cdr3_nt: TGTGCCACCGGGACTAGCGGCAAAAGCTCCTACGAGCAGTACTTC
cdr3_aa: CATGTSGKSSYEQYF

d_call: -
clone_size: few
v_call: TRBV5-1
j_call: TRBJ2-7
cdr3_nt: TGCGCCAGCAGCCAGGGCGGGGTAGTGTACGAGCAGTACTTC
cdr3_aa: CASSQGGVVYEQYF

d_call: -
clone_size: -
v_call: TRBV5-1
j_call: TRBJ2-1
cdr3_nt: TGTGCCAGCAGCCTTGGGGAGAGCTCCTACAATGAGCAGTTCTTC
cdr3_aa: CASSLGESSYNEQFF

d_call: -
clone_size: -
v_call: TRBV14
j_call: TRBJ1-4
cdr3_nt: TGTGCCAGCAGCCGCCGAGGCCCTCCAACTAATGAAAAACTGTTTTTT
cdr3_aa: CASSRRGPPTNEKLFF

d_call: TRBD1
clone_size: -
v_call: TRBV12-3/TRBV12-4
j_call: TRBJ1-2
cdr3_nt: TGTGCCAGCAGTTTAGTGTATAGGACAGGAGGCGGCTACACCTTC
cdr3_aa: CASSLVYRTGGGYTF

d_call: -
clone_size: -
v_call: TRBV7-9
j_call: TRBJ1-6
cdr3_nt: TGTGCCAGCAGCTTCGGGGGTAGTAATTCACCCCTCCACTTT
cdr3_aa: CASSFGGSNSPLHF

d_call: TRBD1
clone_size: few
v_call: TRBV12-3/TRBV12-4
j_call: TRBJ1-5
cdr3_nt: TGTGCCAGCAGTTTTGGACAGGGTACGAATCAGCCCCAGCATTTT
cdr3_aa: CASSFGQGTNQPQHF

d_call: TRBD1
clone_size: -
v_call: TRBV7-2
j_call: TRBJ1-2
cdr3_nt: TGTGCCAGCAGCCGCGGACAGGGGGCGCATGGCTACACCTTC
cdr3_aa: CASSRGQGAHGYTF

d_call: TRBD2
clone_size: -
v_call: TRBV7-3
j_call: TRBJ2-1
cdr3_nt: TGTGCCAGCAGCGAGGGGACTAGCCGAGGGGGTGTCGATGAGCAGTTCTTC
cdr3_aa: CASSEGTSRGGVDEQFF

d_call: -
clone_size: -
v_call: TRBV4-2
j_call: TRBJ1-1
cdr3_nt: TGTGCCAGCAGCCAAGTCCCGGGGCAGGATACGAACACTGAAGCTTTCTTT
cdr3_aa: CASSQVPGQDTNTEAFF

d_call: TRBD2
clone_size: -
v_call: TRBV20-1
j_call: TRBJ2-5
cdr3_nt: TGCAGTATTGGACTAGCACAGCAAGAGACCCAGTACTTC
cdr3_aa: CSIGLAQQETQYF

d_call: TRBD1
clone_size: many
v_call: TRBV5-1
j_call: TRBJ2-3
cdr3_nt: TGCGCCAGCAGCTCGACAGGGGCTAGCACAGATACGCAGTATTTT
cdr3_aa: CASSSTGASTDTQYF

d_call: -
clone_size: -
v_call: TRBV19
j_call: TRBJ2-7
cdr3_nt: TGTGCCAGTAGTCCGGACGGGGGGCGCTACGAGCAGTACTTC
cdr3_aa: CASSPDGGRYEQYF

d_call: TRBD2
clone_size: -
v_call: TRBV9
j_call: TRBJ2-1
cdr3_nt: TGTGCCAGCAGCGTAGGGTGGGGACTAGCGGGATCCAATGAGCAGTTCTTC
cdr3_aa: CASSVGWGLAGSNEQFF

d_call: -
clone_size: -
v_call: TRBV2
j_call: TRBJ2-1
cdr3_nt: TGTGCCAGCAGTGAACCCACGAGGGAGGACTACAATGAGCAGTTCTTC
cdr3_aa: CASSEPTREDYNEQFF

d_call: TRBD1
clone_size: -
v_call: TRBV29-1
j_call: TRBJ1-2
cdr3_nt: TGCAGCGTGCGACAGGGGATGGACTATGGCTACACCTTC
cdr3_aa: CSVRQGMDYGYTF

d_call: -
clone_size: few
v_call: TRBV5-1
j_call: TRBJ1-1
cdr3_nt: TGCGCCAGCGGCACCAGTGGGGGTTACACTGAAGCTTTCTTT
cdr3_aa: CASGTSGGYTEAFF

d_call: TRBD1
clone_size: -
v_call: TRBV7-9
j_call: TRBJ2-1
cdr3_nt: TGTGCCAGCAGCTTCTTCCCGGGGACAGAAACCTACAATGAGCAGTTCTTC
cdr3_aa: CASSFFPGTETYNEQFF

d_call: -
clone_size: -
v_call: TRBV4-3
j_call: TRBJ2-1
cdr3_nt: TGCGCCAGCAGCGCTAGGCGGTTCAGCGACAATGAGCAGTTCTTC
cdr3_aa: CASSARRFSDNEQFF

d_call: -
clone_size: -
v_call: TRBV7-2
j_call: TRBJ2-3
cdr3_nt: TGTGCCAGCAGCTTAGGGGTGACAGAGTGGGCAGATACGCAGTATTTT
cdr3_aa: CASSLGVTEWADTQYF

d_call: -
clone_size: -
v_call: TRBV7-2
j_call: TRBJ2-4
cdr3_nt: TGTGCCAGCAGCAGCGGACCCGGGAATAACATTCAGTACTTC
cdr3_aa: CASSSGPGNNIQYF

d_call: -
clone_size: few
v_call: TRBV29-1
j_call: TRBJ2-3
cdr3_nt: TGCAGCGTTGAGCGGACAGTCGGAACAGATACGCAGTATTTT
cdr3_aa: CSVERTVGTDTQYF

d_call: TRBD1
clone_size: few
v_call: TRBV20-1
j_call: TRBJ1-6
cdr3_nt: TGCAGTGCTAGAGATAAGTGGAGGACAGGTTATAATTCACCCCTCCACTTT
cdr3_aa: CSARDKWRTGYNSPLHF

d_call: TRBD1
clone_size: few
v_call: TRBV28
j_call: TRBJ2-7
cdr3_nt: TGTGCCAGCAGTCCCGGGGACAGGAGCTACGAGCAGTACTTC
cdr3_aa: CASSPGDRSYEQYF

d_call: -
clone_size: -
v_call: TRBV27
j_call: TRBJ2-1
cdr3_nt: TGTGCCAGCAGTGGCACTAGAAAGGGGAACAATGAGCAGTTCTTC
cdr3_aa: CASSGTRKGNNEQFF

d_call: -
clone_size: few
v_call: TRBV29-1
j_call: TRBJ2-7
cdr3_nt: TGCAGCGGCTCCATGGGCTACGAGCAGTACTTC
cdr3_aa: CSGSMGYEQYF

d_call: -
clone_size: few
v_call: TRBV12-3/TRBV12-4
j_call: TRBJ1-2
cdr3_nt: TGTGCCAGCTACAGAGGATTCGGTCATGGCTACACCTTC
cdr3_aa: CASYRGFGHGYTF

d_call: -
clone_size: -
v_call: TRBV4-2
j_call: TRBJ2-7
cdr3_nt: TGTGCCAGCAGCCAAATTCCTTATTTAGAGCAGTACTTC
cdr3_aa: CASSQIPYLEQYF

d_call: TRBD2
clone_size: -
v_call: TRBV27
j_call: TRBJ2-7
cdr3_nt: TGTGCCAGCAGTTTATCCCCACTAGCGGGAGCCTACGAGCAGTACTTC
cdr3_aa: CASSLSPLAGAYEQYF

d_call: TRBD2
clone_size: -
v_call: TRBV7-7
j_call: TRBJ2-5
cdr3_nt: TGTGCTAGCAGCCCGCAAGCCGGGAGGGAAGAGACCCAGTACTTC
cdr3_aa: CASSPQAGREETQYF

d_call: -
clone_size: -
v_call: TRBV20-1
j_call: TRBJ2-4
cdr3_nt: TGCAGTGCTAGAGATTCGGCGGTACTAGTCAAAAACATTCAGTACTTC
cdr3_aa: CSARDSAVLVKNIQYF

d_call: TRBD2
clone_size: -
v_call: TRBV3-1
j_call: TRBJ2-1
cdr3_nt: TGTGCCAGCAGCCAATATAGCGGGAGGGCCGCACGGACCTTCTACAATGAGCAGTTCTTC
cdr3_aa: CASSQYSGRAARTFYNEQFF

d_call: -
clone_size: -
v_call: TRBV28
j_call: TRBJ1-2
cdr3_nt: TGTGCCACCGGAACCTCAGCCCCCTATGGCTACACCTTC
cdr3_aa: CATGTSAPYGYTF

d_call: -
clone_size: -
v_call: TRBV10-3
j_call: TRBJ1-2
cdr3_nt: TGTGCCATCAAAGCCGACAGGTTAATCACTAACTATGGCTACACCTTC
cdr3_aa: CAIKADRLITNYGYTF

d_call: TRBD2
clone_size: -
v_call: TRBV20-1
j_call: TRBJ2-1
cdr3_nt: TGCAGTGCTAGAGGCGGGAGTGGGATATACAATGAGCAGTTCTTC
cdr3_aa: CSARGGSGIYNEQFF

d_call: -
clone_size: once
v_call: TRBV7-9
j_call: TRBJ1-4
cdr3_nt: TGTGCCAGCAGCGTTCCAGGGAGTGCTAATGAAAAACTGTTTTTT
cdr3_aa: CASSVPGSANEKLFF

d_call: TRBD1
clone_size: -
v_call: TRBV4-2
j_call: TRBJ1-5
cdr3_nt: TGTGCCAGCAGCCCAGAACAGGGGGCTAGCAATCAGCCCCAGCATTTT
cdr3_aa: CASSPEQGASNQPQHF

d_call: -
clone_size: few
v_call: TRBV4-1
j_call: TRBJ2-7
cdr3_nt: TGCGCCAGCAGCGGCCTACTCGGGACCGATTCGCTCTACGAGCAGTACTTC
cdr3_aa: CASSGLLGTDSLYEQYF

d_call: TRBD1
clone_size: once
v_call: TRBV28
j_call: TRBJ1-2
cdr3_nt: TGTGCCAGCAGTTTAGGGGGGACAGGGGGCATCAATGGCTACACCTTC
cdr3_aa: CASSLGGTGGINGYTF

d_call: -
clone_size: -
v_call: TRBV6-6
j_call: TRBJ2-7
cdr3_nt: TGTGCCAGCAGGAAACTAGGGATGGGGTACAATGAGCAGTACTTC
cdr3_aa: CASRKLGMGYNEQYF

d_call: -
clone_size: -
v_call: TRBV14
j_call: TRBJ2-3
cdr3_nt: TGTGCCAGCAGCCAAGTAACTAGCACAGATACGCAGTATTTT
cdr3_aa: CASSQVTSTDTQYF

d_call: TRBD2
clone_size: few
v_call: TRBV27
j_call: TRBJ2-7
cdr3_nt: TGTGCCAGCAGTCGAAATGGACTAGCGGACGATACAAACCTCGCGGGCGAGCAGTACTTC
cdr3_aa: CASSRNGLADDTNLAGEQYF

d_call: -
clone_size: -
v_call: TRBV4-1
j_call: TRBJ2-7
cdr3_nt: TGCGCCAGCAGCCAAGACAGGGTCTACGAGCAGTACTTC
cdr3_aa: CASSQDRVYEQYF

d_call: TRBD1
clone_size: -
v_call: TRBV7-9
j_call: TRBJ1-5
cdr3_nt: TGTGCCAGCAGCTTAGGAAGACAGGGTTCCAATCAGCCCCAGCATTTT
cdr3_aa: CASSLGRQGSNQPQHF